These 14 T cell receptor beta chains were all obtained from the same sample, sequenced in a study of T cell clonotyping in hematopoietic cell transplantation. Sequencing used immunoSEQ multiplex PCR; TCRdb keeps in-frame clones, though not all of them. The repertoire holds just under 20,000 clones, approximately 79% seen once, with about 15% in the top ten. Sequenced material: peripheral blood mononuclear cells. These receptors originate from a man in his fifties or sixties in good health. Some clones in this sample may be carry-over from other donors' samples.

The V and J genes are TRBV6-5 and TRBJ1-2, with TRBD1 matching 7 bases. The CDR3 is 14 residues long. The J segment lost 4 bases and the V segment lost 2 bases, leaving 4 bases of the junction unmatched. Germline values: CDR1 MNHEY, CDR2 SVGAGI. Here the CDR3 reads CASSYGRGLYGYTF. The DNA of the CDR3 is TGTGCCAGCAGTTACGGGAGGGGGCTCTATGGCTACACCTTC.

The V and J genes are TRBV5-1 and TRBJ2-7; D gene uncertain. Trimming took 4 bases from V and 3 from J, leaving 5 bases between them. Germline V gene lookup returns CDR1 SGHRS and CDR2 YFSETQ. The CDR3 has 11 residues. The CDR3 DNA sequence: TGCGCCAGCAGCGCCGGCTACGAGCAGTACTTC. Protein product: CASSAGYEQYF. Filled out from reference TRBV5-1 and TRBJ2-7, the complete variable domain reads KAGVTQTPRYLIKTRGQQVTLSCSPISGHRSVSWYQQTPGQGLQFLFEYFSETQRNKGNFPGRFSGRQFSNSRSEMNVSTLELGDSALYLCASSAGYEQYFGPGTRLTVT.

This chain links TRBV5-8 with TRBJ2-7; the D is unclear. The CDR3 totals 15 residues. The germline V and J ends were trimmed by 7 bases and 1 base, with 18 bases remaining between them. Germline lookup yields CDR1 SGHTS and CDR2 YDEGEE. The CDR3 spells CASLVSPSHSYEQYF. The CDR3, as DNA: TGTGCCAGCCTGGTATCACCCTCCCATTCCTACGAGCAGTACTTC.

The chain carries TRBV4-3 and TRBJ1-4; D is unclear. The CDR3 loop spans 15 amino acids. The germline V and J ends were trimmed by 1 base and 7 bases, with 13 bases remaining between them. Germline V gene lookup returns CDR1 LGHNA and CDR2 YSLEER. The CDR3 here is CASSQGNGEGEKLFF. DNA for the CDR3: TGCGCCAGCAGCCAAGGAAACGGGGAAGGTGAAAAACTGTTTTTT.

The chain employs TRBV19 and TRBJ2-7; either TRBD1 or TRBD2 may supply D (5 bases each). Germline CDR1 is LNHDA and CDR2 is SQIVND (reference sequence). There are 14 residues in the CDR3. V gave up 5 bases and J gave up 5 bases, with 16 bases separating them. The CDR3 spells CASSRGGSTNEQYF. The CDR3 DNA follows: TGTGCCAGTAGTCGGGGCGGGTCCACGAACGAGCAGTACTTC.

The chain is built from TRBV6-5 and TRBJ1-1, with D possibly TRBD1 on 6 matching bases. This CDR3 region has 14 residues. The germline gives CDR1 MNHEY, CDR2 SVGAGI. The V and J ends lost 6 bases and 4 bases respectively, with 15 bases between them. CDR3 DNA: TGTGCCAGCAGCCCAAGACCAGGGGCCACTGAAGCTTTCTTT. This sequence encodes CASSPRPGATEAFF.

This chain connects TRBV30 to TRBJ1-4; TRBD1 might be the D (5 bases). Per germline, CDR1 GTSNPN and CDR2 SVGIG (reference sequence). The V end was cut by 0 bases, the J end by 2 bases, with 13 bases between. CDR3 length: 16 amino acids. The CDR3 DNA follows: TGTGCCTGGAGTGTACTGGGGCGGCTGACTAATGAAAAACTGTTTTTT. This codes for CAWSVLGRLTNEKLFF.

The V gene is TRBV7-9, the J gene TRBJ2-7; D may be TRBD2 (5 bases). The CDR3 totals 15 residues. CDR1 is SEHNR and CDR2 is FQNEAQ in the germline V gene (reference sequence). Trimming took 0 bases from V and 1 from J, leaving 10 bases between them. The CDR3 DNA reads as TGTGCCAGCAGCTTAGCGTTACCGGGATCCTACGAGCAGTACTTC. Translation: CASSLALPGSYEQYF.

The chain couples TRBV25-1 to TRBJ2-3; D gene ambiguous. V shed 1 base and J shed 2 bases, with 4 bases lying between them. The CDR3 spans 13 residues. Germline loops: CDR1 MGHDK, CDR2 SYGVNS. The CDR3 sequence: CASSELNTDTQYF. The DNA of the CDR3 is TGTGCCAGCAGTGAATTGAACACAGATACGCAGTATTTT.

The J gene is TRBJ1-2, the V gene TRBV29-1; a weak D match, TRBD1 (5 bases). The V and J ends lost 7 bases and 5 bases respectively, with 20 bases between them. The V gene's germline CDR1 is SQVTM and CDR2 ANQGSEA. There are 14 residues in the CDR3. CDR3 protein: CSARLAGGYYGYTF. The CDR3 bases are TGCAGCGCCCGACTAGCGGGGGGTTATTATGGCTACACCTTC.

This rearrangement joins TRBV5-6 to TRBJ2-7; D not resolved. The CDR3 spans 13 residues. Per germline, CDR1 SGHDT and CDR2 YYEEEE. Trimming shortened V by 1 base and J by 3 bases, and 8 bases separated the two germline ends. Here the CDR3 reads CASSLLGNYEQYF. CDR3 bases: TGTGCCAGCAGCTTGCTAGGGAACTACGAGCAGTACTTC.

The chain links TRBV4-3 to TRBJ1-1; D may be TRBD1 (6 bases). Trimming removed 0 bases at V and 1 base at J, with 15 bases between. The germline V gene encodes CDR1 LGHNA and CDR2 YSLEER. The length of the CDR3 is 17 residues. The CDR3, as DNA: TGCGCCAGCAGCCAAGACGGAACAGGGCCATCGAACACTGAAGCTTTCTTT. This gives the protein CASSQDGTGPSNTEAFF.

The CDR3 region is CASSPRDWEGGIQYF. The DNA for the CDR3 is TGTGCCAGCAGCCCCCGGGACTGGGAAGGAGGCATTCAGTACTTC. The chain couples TRBV14 to TRBJ2-4; D possibly corresponds to TRBD2 (6 bases). The length of the CDR3 is 15 residues. From germline, CDR1 is SGHDN and CDR2 FVKESK. V dropped 4 bases and J dropped 9 bases, with 19 bases sitting between them.

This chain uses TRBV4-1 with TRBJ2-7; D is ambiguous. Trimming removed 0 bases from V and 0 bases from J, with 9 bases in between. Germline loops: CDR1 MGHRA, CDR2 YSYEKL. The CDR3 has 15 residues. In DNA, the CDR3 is TGCGCCAGCAGCCAAGAGTTCGGCGGCTCCTACGAGCAGTACTTC. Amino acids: CASSQEFGGSYEQYF.